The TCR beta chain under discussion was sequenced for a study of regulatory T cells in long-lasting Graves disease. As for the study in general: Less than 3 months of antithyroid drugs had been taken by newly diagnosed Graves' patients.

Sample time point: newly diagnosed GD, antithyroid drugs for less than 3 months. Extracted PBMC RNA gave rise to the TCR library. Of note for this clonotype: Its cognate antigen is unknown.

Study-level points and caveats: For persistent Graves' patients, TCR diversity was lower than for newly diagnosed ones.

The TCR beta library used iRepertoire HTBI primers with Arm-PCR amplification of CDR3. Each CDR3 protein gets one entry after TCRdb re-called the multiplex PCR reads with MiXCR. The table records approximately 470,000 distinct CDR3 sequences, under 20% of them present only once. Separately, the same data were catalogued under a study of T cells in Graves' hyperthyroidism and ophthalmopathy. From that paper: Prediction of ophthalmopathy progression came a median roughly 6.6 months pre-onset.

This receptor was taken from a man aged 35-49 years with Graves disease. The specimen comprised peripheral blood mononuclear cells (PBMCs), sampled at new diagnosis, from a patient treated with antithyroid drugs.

The CDR3 protein is CAWSPTSWGNGYTF. The CDR3 nucleotides are TGTGCCTGGAGTCCTACCTCGTGGGGGAACGGCTACACCTTC. This chain joins TRBV30 and TRBJ1-2, with a tentative D call TRBD1 (5 bases). CDR1 GTSNPN and CDR2 SVGIG come from the germline V gene (reference sequence). The V end was cut by 2 bases, the J end by 8 bases, with 18 bases between. The CDR3 extends over 14 amino acids.